This TCR beta chain was captured by sequencing in a study of blood T cell repertoires in COVID-19. The overall study: Specimens from acute and convalescent COVID-19 originated in the United States, Italy and Spain. Nucleic acid was either cDNA or gDNA, and it came from T cells, B-cell-depleted T cells, or PBMCs.

This clone has more than one count but fewer than ten. The authors' processing: Reference gene primer amplification gave nucleated cell count estimates. Some clones are missing from TCRdb's copy, which holds only in-frame ones; the method was immunoSEQ multiplex PCR. From that table come the V and J calls and clone size; the DNA was used to work out D and trimming. Of about 100,000 clones detected, just under 95% appear once; the ten largest clones hold under 7.5%. V was clipped by 4 bases and J by 0 bases, with 13 bases between them. This CDR3 region has 15 residues. Germline V CDR1 and CDR2: SGHDT, YYEEEE.

The chain uses TRBV5-6 and TRBJ1-1; no definite D call. Sequencing used peripheral blood. This receptor was taken from a man between 65 and 85 years old with acute or convalescent COVID-19. The CDR3 here is CASSPGGRLNTEAFF. CDR3 DNA: TGTGCCAGCAGCCCGGGAGGGCGGTTGAACACTGAAGCTTTCTTT.